This is a list of T cell receptor beta chains from one sample in a study of T cell changes during pregnancy in multiple sclerosis. Some clones are missing from TCRdb's copy, which holds only in-frame ones; the method was immunoSEQ multiplex PCR. Altogether 45,000 to 55,000 clones are present, over 75% being singletons, with the ten largest covering around 1.2%. This material consisted of CD4+ T cells from peripheral blood mononuclear cells, taken in the second trimester of pregnancy. The receptors come from a female donor with multiple sclerosis, enrolled in a pregnancy study. The CDR3 runs from the conserved cysteine through the conserved F or W. The order of the fields is V gene, J gene, CDR3 protein.

TRBV6-6	TRBJ2-7	CASSYRGQGSYEQYF
TRBV7-9	TRBJ2-3	CASSRLVSNTQYF
TRBV29-1	TRBJ2-3	CSVGSGLAGGVSDTQYF
TRBV19	TRBJ1-4	CASSPRVLNEKLFF
TRBV21-1	TRBJ2-7	CASPKFGGEQYF
TRBV6-4	TRBJ2-7	CASKGTGLAYEQYF
TRBV21-1	TRBJ2-6	CASSNLRDRELSGANVLTF
TRBV5-1	TRBJ2-2	CASSLGADTGELFF
TRBV18	TRBJ2-1	CASSPGGNEQFF
TRBV10-1	TRBJ1-3	CASNRGSGNTIYF
TRBV6-5	TRBJ1-1	CASRYGRGLGTEAFF
TRBV7-2	TRBJ2-3	CASSLIAGGLNTQYF
TRBV5-1	TRBJ2-5	CASSSGLGKETQYF
TRBV18	TRBJ1-1	CASSPPFWHQNTEAFF
TRBV5-1	TRBJ1-2	CASSTGTGETRGYTF
TRBV6-1	TRBJ2-1	CASRSGTSYNEQFF
TRBV27	TRBJ1-1	CASSLRGNLNTEAFF
TRBV30	TRBJ2-5	CAWSVGGEKTQYF
TRBV5-1	TRBJ2-3	CASSPGGLDTSTDTQYF
TRBV5-1	TRBJ1-2	CASSSRTDRYGYTF
TRBV29-1	TRBJ2-7	CSAALGKVYEQYF
TRBV5-4	TRBJ1-4	CASSLIQGAPNEKLFF
TRBV5-6	TRBJ1-5	CASSLGQGTQPQHF
TRBV7-8	TRBJ2-7	CASSLGLLGQGFSYEQYF
TRBV6-5	TRBJ2-3	CASSFNREGVGTQYF
TRBV28	TRBJ1-2	CVTYFRGTVGYTF
TRBV10-3	TRBJ1-5	CAISESIRRTGNQPQHF
TRBV5-5	TRBJ2-7	CASRRVAGLGDEQYF
TRBV5-1	TRBJ2-7	CASSLVSGTSGNYEQYF